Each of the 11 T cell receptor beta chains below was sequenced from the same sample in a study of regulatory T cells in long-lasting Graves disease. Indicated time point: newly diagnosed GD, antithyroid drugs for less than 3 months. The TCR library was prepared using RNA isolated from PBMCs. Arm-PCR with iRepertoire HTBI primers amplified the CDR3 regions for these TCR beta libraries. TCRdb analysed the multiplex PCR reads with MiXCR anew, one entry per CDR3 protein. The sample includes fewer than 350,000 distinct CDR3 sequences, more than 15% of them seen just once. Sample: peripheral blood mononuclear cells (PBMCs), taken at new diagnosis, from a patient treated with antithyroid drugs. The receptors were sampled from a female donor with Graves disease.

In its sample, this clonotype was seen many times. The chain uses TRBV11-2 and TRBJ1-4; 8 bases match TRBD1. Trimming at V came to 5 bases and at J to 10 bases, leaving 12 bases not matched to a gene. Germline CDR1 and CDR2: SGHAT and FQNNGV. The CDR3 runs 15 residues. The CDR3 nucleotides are TGTGCCAGCAGCCTCCTCGGGACAGGTGGCGGAAAACTGTTTTTT. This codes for CASSLLGTGGGKLFF.

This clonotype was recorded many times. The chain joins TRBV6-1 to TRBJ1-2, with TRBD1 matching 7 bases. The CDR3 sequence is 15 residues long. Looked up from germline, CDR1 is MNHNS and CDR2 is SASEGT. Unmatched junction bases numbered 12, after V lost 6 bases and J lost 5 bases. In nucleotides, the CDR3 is TGTGCCAGCAGCGGGGGGACAGAAAGTCGATATGGCTACACCTTC. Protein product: CASSGGTESRYGYTF.

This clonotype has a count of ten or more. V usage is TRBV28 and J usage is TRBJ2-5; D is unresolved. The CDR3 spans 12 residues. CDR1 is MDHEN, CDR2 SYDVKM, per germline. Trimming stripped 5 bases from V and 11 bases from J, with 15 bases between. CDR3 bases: TGTGCCAGCAGTGCCTCCCTCCACTTACAGTACTTC. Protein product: CASSASLHLQYF.

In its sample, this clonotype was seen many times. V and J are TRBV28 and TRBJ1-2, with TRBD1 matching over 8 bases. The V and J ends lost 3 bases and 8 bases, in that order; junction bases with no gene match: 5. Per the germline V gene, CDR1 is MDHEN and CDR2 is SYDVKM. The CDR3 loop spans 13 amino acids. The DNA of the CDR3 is TGTGCCAGCAGTTTGTTGGACAGGGACGGCTACACCTTC. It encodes CASSLLDRDGYTF.

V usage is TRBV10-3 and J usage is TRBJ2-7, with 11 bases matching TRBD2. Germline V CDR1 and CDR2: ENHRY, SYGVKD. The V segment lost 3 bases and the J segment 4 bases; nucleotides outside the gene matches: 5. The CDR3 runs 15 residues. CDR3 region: CAISDSLAGGYEQYF. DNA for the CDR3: TGTGCCATCAGTGATTCGCTAGCGGGGGGATACGAGCAGTACTTC.

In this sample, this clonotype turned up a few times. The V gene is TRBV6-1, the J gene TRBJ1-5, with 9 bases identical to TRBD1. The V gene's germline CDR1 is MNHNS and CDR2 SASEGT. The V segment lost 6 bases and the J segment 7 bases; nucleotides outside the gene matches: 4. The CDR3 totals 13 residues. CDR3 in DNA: TGTGCCAGCAGGGAACAGGGGGCCCAGCCCCAGCATTTT. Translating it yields CASREQGAQPQHF.

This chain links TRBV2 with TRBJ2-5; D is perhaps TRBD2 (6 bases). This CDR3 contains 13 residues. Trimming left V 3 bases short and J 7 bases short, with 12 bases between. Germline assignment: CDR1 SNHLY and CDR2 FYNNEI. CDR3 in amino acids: CASSEEGRGTQYF. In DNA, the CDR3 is TGTGCCAGCAGTGAGGAAGGGCGGGGGACCCAGTACTTC.

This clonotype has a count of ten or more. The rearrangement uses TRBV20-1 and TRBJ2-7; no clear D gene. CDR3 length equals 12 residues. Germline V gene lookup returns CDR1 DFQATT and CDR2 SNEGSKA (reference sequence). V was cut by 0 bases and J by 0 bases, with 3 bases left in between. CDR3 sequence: CSARDPSYEQYF. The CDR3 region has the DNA TGCAGTGCTAGAGACCCCTCCTACGAGCAGTACTTC.

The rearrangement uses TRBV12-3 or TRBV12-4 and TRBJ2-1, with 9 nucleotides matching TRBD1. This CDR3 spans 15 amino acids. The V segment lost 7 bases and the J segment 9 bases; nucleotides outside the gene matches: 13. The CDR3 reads CASILQGAGGPEQFF. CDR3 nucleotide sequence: TGTGCCAGCATCCTACAGGGGGCCGGGGGGCCTGAGCAGTTCTTC.

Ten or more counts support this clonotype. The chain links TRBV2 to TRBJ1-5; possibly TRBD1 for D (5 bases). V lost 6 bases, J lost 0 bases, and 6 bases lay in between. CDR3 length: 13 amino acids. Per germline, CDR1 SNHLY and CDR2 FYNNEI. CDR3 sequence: CASRGDSNQPQHF. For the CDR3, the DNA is TGTGCCAGCAGGGGGGATAGCAATCAGCCCCAGCATTTT.

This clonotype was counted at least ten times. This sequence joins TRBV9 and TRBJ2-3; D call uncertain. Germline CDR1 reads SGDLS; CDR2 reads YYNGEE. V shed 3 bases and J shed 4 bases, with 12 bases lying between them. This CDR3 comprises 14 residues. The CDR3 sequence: CASSARPGADTQYF. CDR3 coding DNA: TGTGCCAGCAGCGCTCGGCCCGGAGCAGATACGCAGTATTTT.